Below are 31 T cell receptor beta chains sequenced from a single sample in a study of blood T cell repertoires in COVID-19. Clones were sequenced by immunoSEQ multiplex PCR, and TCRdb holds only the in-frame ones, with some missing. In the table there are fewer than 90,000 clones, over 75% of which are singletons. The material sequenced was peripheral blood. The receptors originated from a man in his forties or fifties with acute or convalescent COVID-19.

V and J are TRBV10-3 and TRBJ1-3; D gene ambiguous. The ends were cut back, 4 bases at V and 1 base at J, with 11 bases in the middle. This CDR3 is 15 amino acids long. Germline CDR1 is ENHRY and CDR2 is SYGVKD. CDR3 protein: CAISALEVSGNTIYF. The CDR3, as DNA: TGTGCCATCAGTGCACTTGAGGTATCTGGAAACACCATATATTTT.

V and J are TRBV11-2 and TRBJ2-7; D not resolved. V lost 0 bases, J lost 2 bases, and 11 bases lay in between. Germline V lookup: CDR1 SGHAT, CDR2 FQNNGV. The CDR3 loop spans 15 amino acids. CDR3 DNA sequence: TGTGCCAGCAGCTTAGATTCTGAGGCCGCCTACGAGCAGTACTTC. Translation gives CASSLDSEAAYEQYF.

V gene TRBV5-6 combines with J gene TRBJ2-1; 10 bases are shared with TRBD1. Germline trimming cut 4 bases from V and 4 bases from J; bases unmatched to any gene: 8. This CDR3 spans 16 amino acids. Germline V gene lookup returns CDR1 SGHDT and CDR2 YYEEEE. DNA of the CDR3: TGTGCCAGCAGCGCCGACAGGGGGCGGCGGTACAATGAGCAGTTCTTC. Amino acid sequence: CASSADRGRRYNEQFF.

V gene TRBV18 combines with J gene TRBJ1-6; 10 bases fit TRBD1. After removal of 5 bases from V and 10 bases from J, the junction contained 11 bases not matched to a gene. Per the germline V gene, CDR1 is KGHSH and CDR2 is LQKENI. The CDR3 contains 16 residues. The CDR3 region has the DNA TGTGCCAGCTCATCGCGACAGGGGGCGGCTGGGTCACCCCTCCACTTT. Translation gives CASSSRQGAAGSPLHF.

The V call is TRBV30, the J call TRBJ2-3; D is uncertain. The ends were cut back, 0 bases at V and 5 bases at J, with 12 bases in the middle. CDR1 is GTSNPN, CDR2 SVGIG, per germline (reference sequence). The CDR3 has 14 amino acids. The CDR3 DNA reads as TGTGCCTGGAGTGTACTTCCATCCGGAGATACGCAGTATTTT. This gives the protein CAWSVLPSGDTQYF.

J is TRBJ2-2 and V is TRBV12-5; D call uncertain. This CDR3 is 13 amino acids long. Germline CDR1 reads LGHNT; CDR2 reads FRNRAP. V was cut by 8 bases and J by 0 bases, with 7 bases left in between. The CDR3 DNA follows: TGTGCTAGTACATCAACGAACACCGGGGAGCTGTTTTTT. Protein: CASTSTNTGELFF.

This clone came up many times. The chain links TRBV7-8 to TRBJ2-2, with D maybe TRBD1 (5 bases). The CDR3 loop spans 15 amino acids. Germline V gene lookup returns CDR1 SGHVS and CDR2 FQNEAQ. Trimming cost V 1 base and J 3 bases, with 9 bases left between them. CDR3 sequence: CASSLVIQDTGELFF. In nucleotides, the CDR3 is TGTGCCAGCAGCTTAGTGATACAGGACACCGGGGAGCTGTTTTTT.

The CDR3 here is CASTHPGGNEKLFF. As DNA, the CDR3 is TGTGCCAGCACCCACCCCGGAGGTAATGAAAAACTGTTTTTT. The chain has TRBV2 and TRBJ1-4, with unresolved D. There are 14 residues in the CDR3. The V end was cut by 7 bases, the J end by 4 bases, with 13 bases between. The germline V gene has CDR1 SNHLY and CDR2 FYNNEI.

The CDR3 reads CASSPNEGARTGNTIYF. CDR3 sequence (DNA): TGCGCCAGCAGCCCCAACGAGGGGGCGCGGACTGGAAACACCATATATTTT. The rearrangement joins TRBV5-1 to TRBJ1-3; 7 bases match TRBD1. The trim removed 4 bases at V and 2 bases at J, leaving 12 bases unmatched. This CDR3 spans 17 amino acids. Germline-derived CDR1 and CDR2 are SGHRS and YFSETQ.

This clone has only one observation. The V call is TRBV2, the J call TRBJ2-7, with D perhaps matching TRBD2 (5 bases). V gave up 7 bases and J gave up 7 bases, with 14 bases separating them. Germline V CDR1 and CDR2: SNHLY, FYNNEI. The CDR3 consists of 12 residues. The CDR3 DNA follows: TGTGCCAGCACCCCGACCCGCGGGGAGCAGTACTTC. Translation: CASTPTRGEQYF.

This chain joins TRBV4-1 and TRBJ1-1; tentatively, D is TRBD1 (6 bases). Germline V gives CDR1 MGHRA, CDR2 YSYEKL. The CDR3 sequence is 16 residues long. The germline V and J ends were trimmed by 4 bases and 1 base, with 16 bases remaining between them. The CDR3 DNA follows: TGCGCCAGCAGCCTGTCAAGCGGGACATCGAACACTGAAGCTTTCTTT. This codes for CASSLSSGTSNTEAFF.

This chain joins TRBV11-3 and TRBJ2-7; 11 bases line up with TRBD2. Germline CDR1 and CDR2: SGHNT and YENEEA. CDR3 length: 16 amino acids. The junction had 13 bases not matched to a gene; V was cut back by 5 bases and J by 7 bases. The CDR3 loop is CASSRSGLAGGKEQYF. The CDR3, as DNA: TGTGCCAGCAGCCGGAGCGGGCTAGCGGGAGGTAAAGAGCAGTACTTC.

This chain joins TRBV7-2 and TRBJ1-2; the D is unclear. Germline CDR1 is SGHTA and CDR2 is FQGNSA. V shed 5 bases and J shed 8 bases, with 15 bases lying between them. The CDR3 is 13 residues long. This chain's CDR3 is CASSPALPQGYTF. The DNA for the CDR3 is TGTGCCAGCAGCCCCGCCCTCCCTCAGGGCTACACCTTC.

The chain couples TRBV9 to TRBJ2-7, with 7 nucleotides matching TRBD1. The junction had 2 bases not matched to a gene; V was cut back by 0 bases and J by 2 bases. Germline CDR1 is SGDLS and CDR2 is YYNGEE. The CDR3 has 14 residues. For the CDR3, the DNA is TGTGCCAGCAGCGTAGGGACAGGCGCCTACGAGCAGTACTTC. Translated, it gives CASSVGTGAYEQYF. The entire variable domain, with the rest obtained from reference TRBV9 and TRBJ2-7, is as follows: DSGVTQTPKHLITATGQRVTLRCSPRSGDLSVYWYQQSLDQGLQFLIQYYNGEERAKGNILERFSAQQFPDLHSELNLSSLELGDSALYFCASSVGTGAYEQYFGPGTRLTVT.

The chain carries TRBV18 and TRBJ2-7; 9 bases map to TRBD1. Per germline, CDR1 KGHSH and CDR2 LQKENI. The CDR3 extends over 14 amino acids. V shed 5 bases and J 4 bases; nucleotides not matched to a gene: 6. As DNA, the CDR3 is TGTGCCAGCTCATTAACAGGGGGCTCGTACGAGCAGTACTTC. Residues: CASSLTGGSYEQYF.

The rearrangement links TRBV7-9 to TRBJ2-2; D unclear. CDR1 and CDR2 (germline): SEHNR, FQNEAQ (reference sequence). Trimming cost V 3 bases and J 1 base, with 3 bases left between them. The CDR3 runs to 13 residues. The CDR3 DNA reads TGTGCCAGCAGCTTTCGGAACACCGGGGAGCTGTTTTTT. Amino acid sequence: CASSFRNTGELFF.

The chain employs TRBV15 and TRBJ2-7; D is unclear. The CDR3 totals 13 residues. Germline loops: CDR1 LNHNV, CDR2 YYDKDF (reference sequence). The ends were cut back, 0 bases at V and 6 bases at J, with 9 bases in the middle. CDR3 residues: CATSREARTEQYF. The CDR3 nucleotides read TGTGCCACCAGCAGAGAGGCCAGAACCGAGCAGTACTTC. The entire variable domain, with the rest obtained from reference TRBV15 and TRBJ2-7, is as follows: DAMVIQNPRYQVTQFGKPVTLSCSQTLNHNVMYWYQQKSSQAPKLLFHYYDKDFNNEADTPDNFQSRRPNTSFCFLDIRSPGLGDTAMYLCATSREARTEQYFGPGTRLTVT.

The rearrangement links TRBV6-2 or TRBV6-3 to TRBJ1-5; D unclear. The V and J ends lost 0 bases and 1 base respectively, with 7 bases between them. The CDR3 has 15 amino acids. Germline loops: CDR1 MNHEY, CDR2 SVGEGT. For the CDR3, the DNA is TGTGCCAGCAGTTACTCTCCCGGGAGCAATCAGCCCCAGCATTTT. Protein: CASSYSPGSNQPQHF.

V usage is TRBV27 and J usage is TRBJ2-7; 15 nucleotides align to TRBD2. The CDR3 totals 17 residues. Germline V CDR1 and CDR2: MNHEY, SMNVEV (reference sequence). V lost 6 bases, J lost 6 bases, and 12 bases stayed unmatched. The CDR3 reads CASSSPGLAGGIGEQYF. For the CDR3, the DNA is TGTGCCAGCAGCTCGCCGGGACTAGCGGGAGGAATTGGCGAGCAGTACTTC.

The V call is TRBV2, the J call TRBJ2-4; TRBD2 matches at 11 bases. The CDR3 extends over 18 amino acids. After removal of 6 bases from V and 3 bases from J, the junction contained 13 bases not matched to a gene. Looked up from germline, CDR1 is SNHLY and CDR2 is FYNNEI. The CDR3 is CASRHLAGGPRGKNIQYF. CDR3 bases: TGTGCCAGCAGGCATTTAGCGGGAGGGCCCCGAGGCAAAAACATTCAGTACTTC.

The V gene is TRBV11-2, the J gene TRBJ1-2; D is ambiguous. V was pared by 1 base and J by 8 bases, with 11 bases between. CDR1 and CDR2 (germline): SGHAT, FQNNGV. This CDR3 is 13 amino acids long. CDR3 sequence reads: CASSLGAARGYTF. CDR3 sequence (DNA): TGTGCCAGCAGCTTAGGGGCCGCGCGCGGCTACACCTTC. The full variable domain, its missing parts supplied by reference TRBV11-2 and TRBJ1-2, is EAGVAQSPRYKIIEKRQSVAFWCNPISGHATLYWYQQILGQGPKLLIQFQNNGVVDDSQLPKDRFSAERLKGVDSTLKIQPAKLEDSAVYLCASSLGAARGYTFGSGTRLTVV.

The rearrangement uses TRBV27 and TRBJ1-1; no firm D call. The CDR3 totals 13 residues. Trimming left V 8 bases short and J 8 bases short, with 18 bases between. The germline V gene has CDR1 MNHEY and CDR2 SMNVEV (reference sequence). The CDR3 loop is CASQSLNPREAFF. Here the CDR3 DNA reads TGTGCCAGCCAATCTCTTAACCCGAGGGAAGCTTTCTTT.

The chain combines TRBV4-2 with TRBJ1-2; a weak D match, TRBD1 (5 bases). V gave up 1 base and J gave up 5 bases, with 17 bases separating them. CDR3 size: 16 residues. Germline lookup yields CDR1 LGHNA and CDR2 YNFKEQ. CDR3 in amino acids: CASSQGAAGSMYGYTF. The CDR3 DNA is TGTGCCAGCAGCCAAGGCGCGGCAGGGTCAATGTATGGCTACACCTTC.

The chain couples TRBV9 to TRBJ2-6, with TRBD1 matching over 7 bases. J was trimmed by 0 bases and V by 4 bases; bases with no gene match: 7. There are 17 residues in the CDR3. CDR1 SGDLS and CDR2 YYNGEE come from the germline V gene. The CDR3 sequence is CASSPRGTSSGANVLTF. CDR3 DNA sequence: TGTGCCAGCAGCCCCAGGGGGACGAGCTCTGGGGCCAACGTCCTGACTTTC.

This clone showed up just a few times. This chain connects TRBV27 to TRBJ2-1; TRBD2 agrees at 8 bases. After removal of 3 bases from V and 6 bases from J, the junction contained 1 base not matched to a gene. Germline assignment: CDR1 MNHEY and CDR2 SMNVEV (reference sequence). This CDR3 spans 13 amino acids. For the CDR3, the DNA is TGTGCCAGCAGTTTGGCGGGAGGCAATGAGCAGTTCTTC. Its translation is CASSLAGGNEQFF.

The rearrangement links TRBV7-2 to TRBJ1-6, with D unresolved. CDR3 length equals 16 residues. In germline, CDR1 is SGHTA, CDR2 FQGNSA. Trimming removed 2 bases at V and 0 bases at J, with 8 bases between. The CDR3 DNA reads TGTGCCAGCAGCTTACCGAGGAGCTCCTATAATTCACCCCTCCACTTT. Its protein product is CASSLPRSSYNSPLHF.

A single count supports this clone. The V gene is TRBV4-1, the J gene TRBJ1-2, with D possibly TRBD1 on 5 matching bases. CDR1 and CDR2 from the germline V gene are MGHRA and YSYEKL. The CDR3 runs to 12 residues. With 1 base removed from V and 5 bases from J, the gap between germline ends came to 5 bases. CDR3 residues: CASSQGQYGYTF. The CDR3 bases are TGCGCCAGCAGCCAAGGACAGTATGGCTACACCTTC.

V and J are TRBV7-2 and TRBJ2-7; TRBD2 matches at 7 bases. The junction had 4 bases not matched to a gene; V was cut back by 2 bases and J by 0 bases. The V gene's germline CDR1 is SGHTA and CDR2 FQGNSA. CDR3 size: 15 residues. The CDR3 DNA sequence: TGTGCCAGCAGCTTAACCGGGACTACCTCCTACGAGCAGTACTTC. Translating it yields CASSLTGTTSYEQYF. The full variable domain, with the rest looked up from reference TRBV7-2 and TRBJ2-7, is GAGVSQSPSNKVTEKGKDVELRCDPISGHTALYWYRQSLGQGLEFLIYFQGNSAPDKSGLPSDRFSAERTGGSVSTLTIQRTQQEDSAVYLCASSLTGTTSYEQYFGPGTRLTVT.

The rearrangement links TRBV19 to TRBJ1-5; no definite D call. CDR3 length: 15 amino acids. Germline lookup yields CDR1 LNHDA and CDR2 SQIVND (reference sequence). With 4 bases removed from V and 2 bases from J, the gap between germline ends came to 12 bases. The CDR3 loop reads CASSTTARGNQPQHF. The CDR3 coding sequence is TGTGCCAGTAGTACAACGGCGAGGGGCAATCAGCCCCAGCATTTT. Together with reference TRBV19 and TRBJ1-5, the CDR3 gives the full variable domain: DGGITQSPKYLFRKEGQNVTLSCEQNLNHDAMYWYRQDPGQGLRLIYYSQIVNDFQKGDIAEGYSVSREKKESFPLTVTSAQKNPTAFYLCASSTTARGNQPQHFGDGTRLSIL.

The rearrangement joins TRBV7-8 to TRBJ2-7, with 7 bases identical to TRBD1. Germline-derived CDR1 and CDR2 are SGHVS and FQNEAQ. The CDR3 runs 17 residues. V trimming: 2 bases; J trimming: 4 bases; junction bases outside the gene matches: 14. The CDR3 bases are TGTGCCAGCAGCTTAAATATCGGGACAGTGGAGGTTTACGAGCAGTACTTC. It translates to CASSLNIGTVEVYEQYF.

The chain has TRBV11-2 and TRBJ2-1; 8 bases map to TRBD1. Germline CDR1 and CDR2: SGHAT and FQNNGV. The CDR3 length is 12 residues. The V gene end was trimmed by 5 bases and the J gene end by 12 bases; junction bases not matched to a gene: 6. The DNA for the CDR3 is TGTGCCAGCAGCCCGGGACAGGCAGGGCAGTTCTTC. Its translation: CASSPGQAGQFF.